This TCR beta chain comes out of a study of cytomegalovirus exposure and HLA in healthy donors. General study findings and limits: A reported reduction in N-insertions relative to the 666-donor mean was seen in an Asian-associated ancestry cluster in a later analysis.

Worth noting for this clone: The antigen is not known.

Primers included in the PCR were 60 Vbeta and 13 Jbeta primers. Libraries were prepared by immunoSEQ multiplex PCR; TCRdb keeps only in-frame clonotypes and omits some of them. The table has some 99,000 clones, approximately 77% seen once. There are 14 residues in the CDR3. Germline V gene data show CDR1 as SNHLY and CDR2 as FYNNEI. The V end was cut by 4 bases, the J end by 0 bases, with 8 bases between. The V gene is TRBV2, the J gene TRBJ2-3; the D is unclear. Material: PBMCs. The sequence was obtained from a female donor in good health and CMV-seronegative. CDR3 bases: TGTGCCAGCAGTGGTGGCAGAAGCACAGATACGCAGTATTTT. The encoded protein is CASSGGRSTDTQYF. Using reference TRBV2 and TRBJ2-3 for the parts outside the CDR3, the full variable domain is EPEVTQTPSHQVTQMGQEVILRCVPISNHLYFYWYRQILGQKVEFLVSFYNNEISEKSEIFDDQFSVERPDGSNFTLKIRSTKLEDSAMYFCASSGGRSTDTQYFGPGTRLTVL.